The rows below give T cell receptor beta chains drawn from one sample of a study of T-cell memory formation after mild COVID-19. TCRdb ran MiXCR on the 5' RACE reads and lists one entry per CDR3 protein. The data show around 130,000 distinct CDR3 sequences, with roughly 6% seen just once and approximately 2% held by the top ten. Sequenced sample: PBMCs or a T cell subset sorted from them (not recorded which). The source of these receptors is an adult woman who had mild COVID-19 (a few samples of this study predate the infection). Cell type and time point are not known. Both conserved end residues are part of each CDR3. Each record gives: V gene, J gene, D gene, clone size, CDR3 protein, CDR3 DNA. The D gene is left open where the match is weak. Not all rows give a size; the values are once, few, many and, for expanded clones, a class.

v_gene: TRBV6-5; j_gene: TRBJ1-1; d_gene: TRBD1; abundance: .; CDR3aa: CASRHGTAITEAFF; CDR3nt: TGTGCCAGCCGTCACGGGACAGCCATCACTGAAGCTTTCTTT
v_gene: TRBV6-2/TRBV6-3; j_gene: TRBJ2-1; d_gene: TRBD1; abundance: .; CDR3aa: CASSYGRGLSNEQFF; CDR3nt: TGTGCCAGCAGTTACGGCAGGGGGCTCTCCAATGAGCAGTTCTTC
v_gene: TRBV4-2; j_gene: TRBJ2-7; d_gene: TRBD2; abundance: few; CDR3aa: CASSPRLAGDVQYF; CDR3nt: TGTGCCAGCAGCCCTCGACTAGCGGGAGATGTGCAGTACTTC
v_gene: TRBV30; j_gene: TRBJ1-1; d_gene: .; abundance: .; CDR3aa: CAWSVWLNTEAFF; CDR3nt: TGTGCCTGGAGTGTCTGGCTGAACACTGAAGCTTTCTTT
v_gene: TRBV11-2; j_gene: TRBJ2-4; d_gene: .; abundance: few; CDR3aa: CASSLDRALLLYF; CDR3nt: TGTGCCAGCAGCTTAGATAGAGCACTACTTTTGTACTTC
v_gene: TRBV7-2; j_gene: TRBJ2-7; d_gene: .; abundance: .; CDR3aa: CASSLGTGPYEQYF; CDR3nt: TGTGCCAGCAGCTTAGGGACGGGTCCCTACGAGCAGTACTTC
v_gene: TRBV7-9; j_gene: TRBJ2-2; d_gene: TRBD2; abundance: few; CDR3aa: CASSLDVRGRSAGELFF; CDR3nt: TGTGCCAGCAGCTTAGACGTGCGCGGGAGGTCCGCGGGGGAGCTGTTTTTT
v_gene: TRBV6-5; j_gene: TRBJ2-7; d_gene: .; abundance: .; CDR3aa: CASSYGDEQYF; CDR3nt: TGTGCCAGCAGTTACGGGGACGAGCAGTACTTC
v_gene: TRBV6-2/TRBV6-3; j_gene: TRBJ2-3; d_gene: .; abundance: few; CDR3aa: CASSYPPDTQYF; CDR3nt: TGTGCCAGCAGTTACCCTCCGGATACGCAGTATTTT
v_gene: TRBV11-2; j_gene: TRBJ2-1; d_gene: TRBD2; abundance: few; CDR3aa: CASSLSGTSYNEQFF; CDR3nt: TGTGCCAGCAGCCTATCCGGGACTAGTTACAATGAGCAGTTCTTC
v_gene: TRBV12-3/TRBV12-4; j_gene: TRBJ2-1; d_gene: .; abundance: .; CDR3aa: CASSFLVNNEQFF; CDR3nt: TGTGCCAGCAGTTTCCTCGTGAACAATGAGCAGTTCTTC
v_gene: TRBV10-2; j_gene: TRBJ2-7; d_gene: .; abundance: few; CDR3aa: CASSWSARGPSYEQYF; CDR3nt: TGCGCCAGCAGTTGGAGCGCCCGGGGGCCATCATACGAGCAGTACTTC
v_gene: TRBV11-2; j_gene: TRBJ2-7; d_gene: .; abundance: many; CDR3aa: CASSLGRSGSEQYF; CDR3nt: TGTGCCAGCAGCCTGGGACGGAGTGGTTCCGAGCAGTACTTC
v_gene: TRBV19; j_gene: TRBJ2-7; d_gene: .; abundance: few; CDR3aa: CASSMGPYEQYF; CDR3nt: TGTGCCAGTAGTATGGGACCCTACGAGCAGTACTTC
v_gene: TRBV5-1; j_gene: TRBJ2-3; d_gene: TRBD2; abundance: many; CDR3aa: CASSLASGGADTQYF; CDR3nt: TGCGCCAGCAGCTTGGCCAGCGGGGGGGCAGATACGCAGTATTTT
v_gene: TRBV6-5; j_gene: TRBJ2-1; d_gene: TRBD2; abundance: few; CDR3aa: CASFGGGPHNEQFF; CDR3nt: TGTGCCAGCTTCGGGGGAGGGCCCCACAATGAGCAGTTCTTC
v_gene: TRBV7-9; j_gene: TRBJ2-7; d_gene: .; abundance: many; CDR3aa: CASRSRGSGYEQYF; CDR3nt: TGTGCCAGCAGATCCCGGGGGTCCGGATACGAGCAGTACTTC
v_gene: TRBV9; j_gene: TRBJ2-7; d_gene: TRBD1; abundance: .; CDR3aa: CASSSSRGRGTGRSWDHEQYF; CDR3nt: TGTGCCAGCAGCAGTAGTAGGGGTCGCGGGACAGGAAGGTCTTGGGACCACGAGCAGTACTTC
v_gene: TRBV11-1; j_gene: TRBJ2-5; d_gene: TRBD2; abundance: few; CDR3aa: CASSSQLAGTETQYF; CDR3nt: TGTGCCAGCAGCTCGCAACTAGCGGGAACAGAGACCCAGTACTTC
v_gene: TRBV20-1; j_gene: TRBJ2-5; d_gene: .; abundance: .; CDR3aa: CSARGSGNQETQYF; CDR3nt: TGCAGTGCTAGAGGGTCGGGGAATCAAGAGACCCAGTACTTC
v_gene: TRBV29-1; j_gene: TRBJ2-7; d_gene: .; abundance: many; CDR3aa: CSVAGNYEQYF; CDR3nt: TGCAGCGTTGCCGGGAACTACGAGCAGTACTTC
v_gene: TRBV20-1; j_gene: TRBJ1-1; d_gene: .; abundance: few; CDR3aa: CSAREGAENTEAFF; CDR3nt: TGCAGTGCTAGAGAGGGGGCAGAAAACACTGAAGCTTTCTTT
v_gene: TRBV9; j_gene: TRBJ2-2; d_gene: TRBD1; abundance: few; CDR3aa: CASSVGQGTNTGELFF; CDR3nt: TGTGCCAGCAGCGTAGGACAGGGGACTAACACCGGGGAGCTGTTTTTT
v_gene: TRBV7-2; j_gene: TRBJ2-7; d_gene: TRBD2; abundance: few; CDR3aa: CASSLNRLAEVEQYF; CDR3nt: TGTGCCAGCAGCTTAAACCGACTAGCGGAGGTAGAGCAGTACTTC
v_gene: TRBV7-2; j_gene: TRBJ2-1; d_gene: .; abundance: few; CDR3aa: CASSLGVSSEQFF; CDR3nt: TGTGCCAGCAGCTTGGGGGTTAGCAGTGAGCAGTTCTTC
v_gene: TRBV6-1; j_gene: TRBJ1-1; d_gene: TRBD1; abundance: many; CDR3aa: CASTRDRGFTEAFF; CDR3nt: TGTGCCAGCACTCGGGACAGGGGTTTCACTGAAGCTTTCTTT
v_gene: TRBV12-3/TRBV12-4; j_gene: TRBJ2-3; d_gene: TRBD2; abundance: few; CDR3aa: CASSAGTIKQYF; CDR3nt: TGTGCCAGCAGTGCAGGGACTATTAAGCAGTATTTT
v_gene: TRBV7-3; j_gene: TRBJ1-2; d_gene: .; abundance: few; CDR3aa: CASSLYAGGNYGYTF; CDR3nt: TGTGCCAGCAGCTTATATGCCGGGGGGAACTATGGCTACACCTTC
v_gene: TRBV20-1; j_gene: TRBJ1-6; d_gene: .; abundance: many; CDR3aa: CSARSGQSRSPLHF; CDR3nt: TGCAGTGCTAGATCCGGACAGTCAAGGTCACCCCTCCACTTT
v_gene: TRBV7-2; j_gene: TRBJ2-5; d_gene: TRBD1; abundance: many; CDR3aa: CASSSDRGRETQYF; CDR3nt: TGTGCCAGCAGCTCGGACAGGGGCCGAGAGACCCAGTACTTC
v_gene: TRBV5-5; j_gene: TRBJ2-5; d_gene: TRBD2; abundance: .; CDR3aa: CASSSSPTSARETQYF; CDR3nt: TGTGCCAGCAGCTCGAGTCCGACTAGCGCAAGGGAGACCCAGTACTTC
v_gene: TRBV7-2; j_gene: TRBJ1-5; d_gene: .; abundance: few; CDR3aa: CASSLAGRAQHF; CDR3nt: TGTGCCAGCAGCTTAGCAGGGCGGGCCCAGCATTTT
v_gene: TRBV12-3/TRBV12-4; j_gene: TRBJ1-1; d_gene: .; abundance: few; CDR3aa: CASSHEGGTEAFF; CDR3nt: TGTGCCAGCAGCCACGAAGGGGGCACTGAAGCTTTCTTT
v_gene: TRBV29-1; j_gene: TRBJ2-3; d_gene: TRBD2; abundance: many; CDR3aa: CSVEPSGGVDTQYF; CDR3nt: TGCAGCGTTGAACCTAGCGGGGGTGTGGATACGCAGTATTTT
v_gene: TRBV7-8; j_gene: TRBJ2-5; d_gene: TRBD2; abundance: few; CDR3aa: CASASGPQETQYF; CDR3nt: TGTGCCAGCGCTAGCGGCCCCCAAGAGACCCAGTACTTC
v_gene: TRBV5-6; j_gene: TRBJ2-5; d_gene: .; abundance: many; CDR3aa: CASSFDRRETQYF; CDR3nt: TGTGCCAGCAGCTTTGACAGGAGAGAGACCCAGTACTTC
v_gene: TRBV7-9; j_gene: TRBJ1-1; d_gene: .; abundance: few; CDR3aa: CASSLGARRGTEAFF; CDR3nt: TGTGCCAGCAGCTTGGGGGCACGGCGGGGGACTGAAGCTTTCTTT
v_gene: TRBV5-1; j_gene: TRBJ2-2; d_gene: TRBD1; abundance: .; CDR3aa: CASGETGGTGELFF; CDR3nt: TGCGCCAGCGGCGAGACAGGGGGCACCGGGGAGCTGTTTTTT
v_gene: TRBV5-1; j_gene: TRBJ2-2; d_gene: TRBD2; abundance: many; CDR3aa: CASSKTSGANTGELFF; CDR3nt: TGCGCCAGCAGCAAGACTAGCGGCGCGAACACCGGGGAGCTGTTTTTT
v_gene: TRBV6-5; j_gene: TRBJ2-7; d_gene: TRBD2; abundance: many; CDR3aa: CASSLAGGYEQYF; CDR3nt: TGTGCCAGCAGTCTGGCGGGGGGTTACGAGCAGTACTTC
v_gene: TRBV6-5; j_gene: TRBJ2-5; d_gene: TRBD2; abundance: many; CDR3aa: CASSYLSGKIKETQYF; CDR3nt: TGTGCCAGCAGTTACCTTAGCGGGAAGATTAAAGAGACCCAGTACTTC
v_gene: TRBV4-3; j_gene: TRBJ2-4; d_gene: .; abundance: few; CDR3aa: CASSQDPSQAIAKNIQYF; CDR3nt: TGCGCCAGCAGCCAAGATCCATCGCAGGCGATAGCCAAAAACATTCAGTACTTC
v_gene: TRBV6-2/TRBV6-3; j_gene: TRBJ2-5; d_gene: TRBD1; abundance: few; CDR3aa: CASRKTGLQETQYF; CDR3nt: TGTGCCAGCAGGAAGACAGGGTTACAAGAGACCCAGTACTTC
v_gene: TRBV29-1; j_gene: TRBJ2-1; d_gene: TRBD2; abundance: few; CDR3aa: CSVKRGAYNEQFF; CDR3nt: TGCAGCGTTAAGCGGGGAGCCTACAATGAGCAGTTCTTC
v_gene: TRBV3-1; j_gene: TRBJ2-2; d_gene: TRBD1; abundance: .; CDR3aa: CASSQDRGFAGELFF; CDR3nt: TGTGCCAGCAGCCAAGACAGGGGGTTCGCCGGGGAGCTGTTTTTT
v_gene: TRBV19; j_gene: TRBJ1-5; d_gene: TRBD1; abundance: few; CDR3aa: CASTRQGRGQPQHF; CDR3nt: TGTGCCAGTACAAGACAGGGAAGAGGGCAGCCCCAGCATTTT
v_gene: TRBV5-1; j_gene: TRBJ2-3; d_gene: .; abundance: many; CDR3aa: CASSLGAGDTQYF; CDR3nt: TGCGCCAGCAGCTTGGGGGCGGGTGATACGCAGTATTTT
v_gene: TRBV12-3/TRBV12-4; j_gene: TRBJ2-3; d_gene: TRBD2; abundance: .; CDR3aa: CASSTPSGRLTSTDTQYF; CDR3nt: TGTGCCAGCAGTACCCCCAGCGGGAGGCTTACTAGCACAGATACGCAGTATTTT
v_gene: TRBV5-5; j_gene: TRBJ1-4; d_gene: TRBD1; abundance: .; CDR3aa: CASSAWDRGREKLFF; CDR3nt: TGTGCCAGCAGCGCTTGGGACAGGGGAAGGGAAAAACTGTTTTTT
v_gene: TRBV29-1; j_gene: TRBJ1-2; d_gene: .; abundance: many; CDR3aa: CSVAERGRGGYTF; CDR3nt: TGCAGCGTTGCGGAAAGAGGGCGAGGAGGCTACACCTTC
v_gene: TRBV20-1; j_gene: TRBJ2-3; d_gene: .; abundance: few; CDR3aa: CSAPRLGTDTQYF; CDR3nt: TGCAGTGCTCCACGACTCGGCACAGATACGCAGTATTTT
v_gene: TRBV6-6; j_gene: TRBJ2-5; d_gene: .; abundance: many; CDR3aa: CASSYAGPETQYF; CDR3nt: TGTGCCAGCAGTTACGCCGGGCCAGAGACCCAGTACTTC